The 20 T cell receptor beta chains listed next were all sequenced from one sample in a study of shared clonotypes between healthy human individuals. The repertoire was sequenced with immunoSEQ multiplex PCR; TCRdb's copy has only in-frame clones and lacks some. The sample has millions of clones, roughly nine tenths seen once. The sequenced sample consisted of naive CD4+ T cells sorted from blood. Subset indicated: CD45RA+ positively selected. These TCRs come from a man aged 18 to 30 in good health.

The chain recombines TRBV28 with TRBJ2-5, with TRBD2 matching over 9 bases. The CDR3 runs 15 residues. The V gene's germline CDR1 is MDHEN and CDR2 SYDVKM. The V and J ends lost 4 bases and 5 bases, in that order; junction bases with no gene match: 8. Written as DNA, the CDR3 is TGTGCCAGCAGTTATATGCCCGCGGGGGGGGAGACCCAGTACTTC. Amino acid sequence: CASSYMPAGGETQYF.

The chain couples TRBV10-3 to TRBJ2-7, with 11 positions matching TRBD1. After removal of 6 bases from V and 2 bases from J, the junction contained 3 bases not matched to a gene. CDR1 and CDR2 from the germline V gene are ENHRY and SYGVKD. The CDR3 contains 14 residues. CDR3 in amino acids: CAIRTGQGAYEQYF. CDR3 bases: TGTGCCATCAGGACGGGACAGGGGGCCTACGAGCAGTACTTC.

The chain carries TRBV27 and TRBJ2-1; D is uncertain. The CDR3 contains 11 residues. The germline V gene encodes CDR1 MNHEY and CDR2 SMNVEV (reference sequence). The V end was cut by 4 bases, the J end by 12 bases, with 10 bases between. CDR3 loop: CASSSKGGQFF. The CDR3 DNA reads as TGTGCCAGCAGTTCAAAGGGTGGGCAGTTCTTC.

The J gene is TRBJ2-7, the V gene TRBV7-2; TRBD1 is a possible D gene (6 bases). Deletions cut 0 bases from V and 4 bases from J, with 10 bases between. CDR1 and CDR2 (germline): SGHTA, FQGNSA. The CDR3 runs to 14 residues. In DNA form, the CDR3 reads TGTGCCAGCAGCTTAGCTAGGGACATATACGAGCAGTACTTC. This translates into CASSLARDIYEQYF.

V and J are TRBV6-5 and TRBJ1-6, with D tentatively TRBD1 (6 bases). Germline CDR1 MNHEY, CDR2 SVGAGI. This CDR3 region has 15 residues. Trimming cost V 3 bases and J 6 bases, with 12 bases left between them. CDR3 sequence (DNA): TGTGCCAGCAGTTATGGGCAGGGGTTTAATTCACCCCTCCACTTT. Its protein product is CASSYGQGFNSPLHF.

V and J are TRBV18 and TRBJ1-6; D gene uncertain. This CDR3 has 15 residues. V lost 2 bases to trimming and J lost 2 bases, with 7 bases between them. Germline values: CDR1 KGHSH, CDR2 LQKENI. The CDR3 protein is CASSPGEAYNSPLHF. In DNA form, the CDR3 reads TGTGCCAGCTCACCAGGGGAGGCCTATAATTCACCCCTCCACTTT.

The chain employs TRBV10-1 and TRBJ2-1, with D tentatively TRBD1 or TRBD2 (5 bases each). CDR1 and CDR2 (germline): WNHNN, SYGVQD (reference sequence). Trimming took off 4 bases at V and 0 bases at J, with 7 bases between the two ends. The CDR3 contains 14 residues. The CDR3 DNA reads TGCGCCAGCAGTGCAGGGAGCTCCTACAATGAGCAGTTCTTC. Translating gives CASSAGSSYNEQFF.

To note about this clone: At one of its ends the junction is not consistent with the germline gene, which may arise from a read error. The chain has TRBV7-7 and TRBJ2-2, with D hard to call. The germline V gene encodes CDR1 SSHAT and CDR2 FNYEAQ (reference sequence). CDR3 size: 14 residues. The chain's CDR3 is CASSPQELAGELFF. CDR3 sequence (DNA): TGTGCTAGCAGCCCCCAGGAGTTAGCCGGGGAGCTGTTTTTT.

The chain recombines TRBV5-4 with TRBJ2-5; D tentatively reads TRBD1 or TRBD2 (6 bases each). Per the germline V gene, CDR1 is SGHNT and CDR2 is YYREEE (reference sequence). V was trimmed by 7 bases and J by 4 bases, leaving 17 bases between them. The CDR3 totals 14 residues. The CDR3 region has the DNA TGTGCCAGCGGTAAAGGAGGGGGAGTAGAGACCCAGTACTTC. Translated, it gives CASGKGGGVETQYF.

Comment on this clone: The sample contains more than one DNA sequence encoding this CDR3. The CDR3 sequence is CASSRDRGDEKLFF. The CDR3, as DNA: TGTGCCAGCAGCAGGGACAGGGGCGATGAAAAACTGTTTTTT. The chain links TRBV7-9 to TRBJ1-4; 10 bases line up with TRBD1. The CDR3 is made up of 14 amino acids. The V and J ends lost 5 bases and 6 bases, in that order; junction bases with no gene match: 3. CDR1 and CDR2 (germline): SEHNR, FQNEAQ (reference sequence).

The chain couples TRBV28 to TRBJ2-3, with TRBD1 matching over 9 bases. Looked up from germline, CDR1 is MDHEN and CDR2 is SYDVKM. V lost 5 bases and J lost 6; bases outside the gene matches: 12. There are 16 residues in the CDR3. In DNA form, the CDR3 reads TGTGCCAGCAGTCTGATACCGGGACAGGGTGGTGATACGCAGTATTTT. Translating it yields CASSLIPGQGGDTQYF.

The V and J genes are TRBV30 and TRBJ1-2; 9 bases line up with TRBD1. The CDR3 has 14 amino acids. Germline assignment: CDR1 GTSNPN and CDR2 SVGIG (reference sequence). Unmatched junction bases numbered 7, after V lost 2 bases and J lost 6 bases. CDR3 loop: CAWSYRDRVNGYTF. DNA of the CDR3: TGTGCCTGGAGTTACCGGGACAGGGTGAATGGCTACACCTTC.

The gene calls are TRBV5-1 and TRBJ2-7; 13 bases align to TRBD2. The V gene end was trimmed by 4 bases and the J gene end by 6 bases; junction bases not matched to a gene: 10. Germline V lookup: CDR1 SGHRS, CDR2 YFSETQ. This CDR3 has 16 residues. The CDR3 reads CASSVAGTSGMVEQYF. In nucleotides, the CDR3 is TGCGCCAGCAGCGTCGCCGGGACTAGCGGGATGGTCGAGCAGTACTTC.

The gene calls are TRBV19 and TRBJ2-7; a weak D match, TRBD2 (5 bases). This CDR3 region has 14 residues. Germline V lookup: CDR1 LNHDA, CDR2 SQIVND (reference sequence). V dropped 5 bases and J dropped 3 bases, with 14 bases sitting between them. The CDR3 DNA follows: TGTGCCAGTAGTGCCGCACCCGGACTCTACGAGCAGTACTTC. Its protein is CASSAAPGLYEQYF.

V is TRBV7-8 and J is TRBJ2-3; 8 bases fit TRBD2. This CDR3 comprises 16 residues. Germline values: CDR1 SGHVS, CDR2 FQNEAQ. The J segment lost 0 bases and the V segment lost 6 bases, leaving 8 bases of the junction unmatched. The CDR3 DNA reads TGTGCCAGCAGTTTCGTAGCGGGGATGAGCACAGATACGCAGTATTTT. Protein: CASSFVAGMSTDTQYF.

The count of this clone is one. The chain employs TRBV11-3 and TRBJ2-1; TRBD2 matches 10 bases. Trimming cost V 1 base and J 10 bases; bases outside gene matches: 7. This CDR3 contains 15 residues. CDR1 is SGHNT, CDR2 YENEEA, per germline. CDR3 sequence reads: CASSLGSGGVEEQFF. CDR3 nucleotides: TGTGCCAGCAGCTTAGGAAGCGGGGGGGTTGAGGAGCAGTTCTTC.

About this clone: A read error may produce the germline difference seen at one junction end. This sample includes further DNA sequences coding for the same CDR3. CDR3 bases: TGTGCCAGCAGCCTAGCGGGGGCAGAGACCCAGTACTTC. Translating it yields CASSLAGAETQYF. The chain is built from TRBV11-1 and TRBJ2-5; 10 bases align to TRBD2. The length of the CDR3 is 13 residues. Germline CDR1 and CDR2: SGHAT and FQDESV (reference sequence).

The chain recombines TRBV10-3 with TRBJ2-5; perhaps TRBD2 as D (5 bases). The ends were cut back, 0 bases at V and 7 bases at J, with 21 bases in the middle. The V gene's germline CDR1 is ENHRY and CDR2 SYGVKD. The CDR3 consists of 17 residues. CDR3 loop: CAISESVPGYGLGTQYF. CDR3 coding DNA: TGTGCCATCAGTGAGTCGGTTCCAGGCTACGGACTTGGGACCCAGTACTTC.

This chain uses TRBV2 with TRBJ1-6; D not certain. The CDR3 is 17 amino acids. Germline V gene lookup returns CDR1 SNHLY and CDR2 FYNNEI. V dropped 5 bases and J dropped 0 bases, with 14 bases sitting between them. The DNA for the CDR3 is TGTGCCAGCAGTCCCCTCCCCGTGAGCTCCTATAATTCACCCCTCCACTTT. Protein sequence: CASSPLPVSSYNSPLHF.

The chain is built from TRBV5-3 and TRBJ2-7, with 9 bases fitting TRBD1. TRBV5-3 is placed among ORFs of uncertain function. V was clipped by 2 bases and J by 2 bases; unmatched bases: 2. The CDR3 has 14 residues. CDR3: CARSLQGATYEQYF. In DNA, the CDR3 is TGTGCCAGAAGCTTACAGGGGGCCACCTACGAGCAGTACTTC.